Shown below are 30 T cell receptor beta chains from a single sample sequenced in a study of spatial heterogeneity in lung cancer. Time point noted: sample taken at primary tumor resection. Study results and limitations: In tumors, expanded intratumoral alpha and beta TCR counts tracked mutation counts.

TCRdb redid the calling of the 5' RACE reads with MiXCR, one entry per CDR3 protein. The data hold approximately 25,000 distinct CDR3 sequences, with more than 8% observed a single time. These receptors' targets are unknown. Specimen: lung tumor tissue, collected at surgery. The receptors were sampled from a male donor with early-stage non-small cell lung cancer.

This clonotype was seen repeatedly, ten times or more. The gene calls are TRBV20-1 and TRBJ2-7, with 8 bases aligning to TRBD2. The CDR3 totals 13 residues. The germline V gene has CDR1 DFQATT and CDR2 SNEGSKA (reference sequence). The ends lost 6 bases at V and 2 bases at J; junction bases unmatched: 6. CDR3: CSAFSGSAYEQYF. CDR3 nucleotide sequence: TGCAGTGCCTTCAGCGGGAGTGCCTACGAGCAGTACTTC.

The genes are TRBV27 and TRBJ2-1; D ambiguous. Germline CDR1 MNHEY, CDR2 SMNVEV (reference sequence). The CDR3 length is 13 residues. Trimming removed 3 bases at V and 5 bases at J, with 8 bases between. CDR3 residues: CASSFGLDNEQFF. The CDR3 DNA is TGTGCCAGCAGTTTCGGGCTCGACAATGAGCAGTTCTTC.

This clonotype has only a few counts. This rearrangement joins TRBV11-2 to TRBJ2-1; D gene ambiguous. This CDR3 spans 19 amino acids. The germline CDR1 and CDR2 sequences are SGHAT and FQNNGV. V was pared by 0 bases and J by 0 bases, with 18 bases between. CDR3 loop: CASSLDGRATVSSYNEQFF. For the CDR3, the DNA is TGTGCCAGCAGCTTAGATGGTCGAGCGACGGTGAGCTCCTACAATGAGCAGTTCTTC.

In this sample, this clonotype turned up many times. J is TRBJ2-2 and V is TRBV7-3; maybe TRBD2 (6 bases). Trimming stripped 1 base from V and 0 bases from J, with 9 bases between. The length of the CDR3 is 16 residues. Germline assignment: CDR1 SGHTA and CDR2 FQGTGA. CDR3 sequence (DNA): TGTGCCAGCAGCTTAAGGACGGGGGCGAACACCGGGGAGCTGTTTTTT. Amino acids: CASSLRTGANTGELFF.

This clonotype turned up a few times. This chain joins TRBV2 and TRBJ1-1, with D possibly TRBD1 on 5 matching bases. Germline V gene lookup returns CDR1 SNHLY and CDR2 FYNNEI. Between the trimmed V and J ends, which lost 11 bases and 8 bases, there was a span of 21 bases. This CDR3 comprises 13 residues. The CDR3 here is CAPRDGSEGEAFF. CDR3 nucleotides: TGTGCCCCTCGGGACGGTTCCGAGGGAGAAGCTTTCTTT.

In its sample, this clonotype was seen many times. V gene TRBV14 combines with J gene TRBJ2-1; a weak D match, TRBD2 (5 bases). The CDR3 runs to 16 residues. CDR1 and CDR2 (germline): SGHDN, FVKESK. Trimming removed 4 bases from V and 4 bases from J, with 17 bases in between. The CDR3 nucleotides read TGTGCCAGCAGCCGCTGGGTTGCGGGTCAGTACAATGAGCAGTTCTTC. As protein: CASSRWVAGQYNEQFF.

Turning to this clonotype: A much larger clone lies one base from this, so it may be a read error. V and J are TRBV27 and TRBJ1-6; a weak D match, TRBD1 (5 bases). Germline values: CDR1 MNHEY, CDR2 SMNVEV (reference sequence). V gave up 1 base and J gave up 5 bases, with 9 bases separating them. The CDR3 is 15 residues long. The CDR3 is CASSLWGEHNSPLHF. DNA of the CDR3: TGTGCCAGCAGTTTATGGGGGGAACATAATTCACCCCTCCACTTT.

At least ten counts were recorded for this clonotype. V usage is TRBV5-1 and J usage is TRBJ2-1, with D hard to call. Germline-derived CDR1 and CDR2 are SGHRS and YFSETQ. Trimming pared 0 bases from V and 0 bases from J, leaving 7 bases between. The CDR3 is 15 amino acids. CDR3 protein: CASSLGQASYNEQFF. In nucleotides, the CDR3 is TGCGCCAGCAGCTTGGGGCAGGCCTCCTACAATGAGCAGTTCTTC. Filled out from reference TRBV5-1 and TRBJ2-1, the complete variable domain reads KAGVTQTPRYLIKTRGQQVTLSCSPISGHRSVSWYQQTPGQGLQFLFEYFSETQRNKGNFPGRFSGRQFSNSRSEMNVSTLELGDSALYLCASSLGQASYNEQFFGPGTRLTVL.

This clonotype was observed at least ten times. The rearrangement uses TRBV6-6 and TRBJ1-5, with 9 bases aligning to TRBD1. After removal of 5 bases from V and 4 bases from J, the junction contained 3 bases not matched to a gene. The germline gives CDR1 MNHNY, CDR2 SVGAGI (reference sequence). This CDR3 region has 14 residues. The CDR3 loop is CASSRTGENQPQHF. The CDR3 bases are TGTGCCAGCAGTCGGACAGGGGAGAATCAGCCCCAGCATTTT.

The chain's CDR3 is CSASGASTGQGNIQYF. CDR3 nucleotides: TGCAGTGCTAGTGGTGCGAGTACCGGGCAGGGGAACATTCAGTACTTC. J is TRBJ2-4 and V is TRBV20-1; D perhaps matches TRBD1 (6 bases). V was clipped by 3 bases and J by 7 bases, with 22 bases between them. Germline CDR1 DFQATT, CDR2 SNEGSKA (reference sequence). This CDR3 is 16 amino acids long.

This clonotype was seen repeatedly, ten times or more. The chain uses TRBV2 and TRBJ2-2; unclear D gene. There are 14 residues in the CDR3. The germline V gene encodes CDR1 SNHLY and CDR2 FYNNEI. Trimming took off 6 bases at V and 4 bases at J, with 12 bases between the two ends. CDR3 protein: CASRPIASTGELFF. CDR3 nucleotides: TGTGCCAGCAGACCCATTGCCTCCACCGGGGAGCTGTTTTTT.

This clonotype was counted only a few times. This may be a read error, as it is one base from a much larger clone. The V gene is TRBV18, the J gene TRBJ2-5; no clear D. The CDR3 loop spans 11 amino acids. Deletions cut 5 bases from V and 1 base from J, with 2 bases between. CDR1 KGHSH and CDR2 LQKENI come from the germline V gene. The CDR3 sequence is CASSTQETQYF. The CDR3 nucleotides are TGTGCCAGCTCAACCCAAGAGACCCAGTACTTC.

This clonotype occurred many times. One end of the junction varies from germline; a read error may be responsible. This chain links TRBV6-2 or TRBV6-3 with TRBJ1-1; D is possibly TRBD1 (6 bases). CDR1 MNHEY and CDR2 SVGEGT come from the germline V gene. The CDR3 runs 13 residues. This CDR3 reads CASNYQGSTEAFF. Here the CDR3 DNA reads TGTGCCAGCAATTACCAGGGGAGCACTGAAGCTTTCTTT.

This chain joins TRBV27 and TRBJ2-1; 9 nucleotides align to TRBD1. The CDR3 is 16 amino acids. V shed 5 bases and J 3 bases; nucleotides not matched to a gene: 8. Germline CDR1 reads MNHEY; CDR2 reads SMNVEV (reference sequence). In DNA form, the CDR3 reads TGTGCCAGCAGTCTCTACCGGGACAGGGTCTACAATGAGCAGTTCTTC. Protein: CASSLYRDRVYNEQFF.

The genes are TRBV4-3 and TRBJ1-6, with unresolved D. The germline gives CDR1 LGHNA, CDR2 YSLEER. V dropped 4 bases and J dropped 10 bases, with 14 bases sitting between them. This CDR3 has 14 amino acids. CDR3 DNA sequence: TGCGCCAGCAGCCTTGGCAGGAACGGATCACCCCTCCACTTT. Translating gives CASSLGRNGSPLHF.

Only a few counts were recorded for this clonotype. V usage is TRBV9 and J usage is TRBJ1-5; D not resolved. This CDR3 spans 15 amino acids. V shed 0 bases and J shed 2 bases, with 9 bases lying between them. CDR1 and CDR2 from the germline V gene are SGDLS and YYNGEE. CDR3 coding DNA: TGTGCCAGCAGCGTAGTTCCAGACCGCAATCAGCCCCAGCATTTT. It translates to CASSVVPDRNQPQHF.

This clonotype was picked up many times. The V call is TRBV20-1, the J call TRBJ2-5; 8 bases are shared with TRBD2. The CDR3 contains 14 residues. Per germline, CDR1 DFQATT and CDR2 SNEGSKA (reference sequence). V lost 6 bases to trimming and J lost 2 bases; unmatched junction nucleotides: 8. CDR3 sequence reads: CSASKVAGQETQYF. CDR3 DNA: TGCAGTGCCTCAAAGGTAGCGGGACAAGAGACCCAGTACTTC.

This clonotype came up many times. This chain uses TRBV28 with TRBJ2-5; D assignment may be TRBD1 or TRBD2 (5 bases each). There are 16 residues in the CDR3. The germline gives CDR1 MDHEN, CDR2 SYDVKM. The germline V and J ends were trimmed by 4 bases and 1 base, with 16 bases remaining between them. The DNA of the CDR3 is TGTGCCAGCAGTTCTATCTTTGCTGGGGGCCAAGAGACCCAGTACTTC. Translated, it gives CASSSIFAGGQETQYF.

The chain employs TRBV9 and TRBJ2-7; D is perhaps TRBD1 (5 bases). Deletions cut 5 bases from V and 3 bases from J, with 18 bases between. The CDR3 length is 15 residues. The germline V gene encodes CDR1 SGDLS and CDR2 YYNGEE. CDR3 bases: TGTGCCAGCAGTGCAAAGACAGTAGTGGTCTACGAGCAGTACTTC. Translating it yields CASSAKTVVVYEQYF.

This clonotype was seen many times. V and J are TRBV6-6 and TRBJ1-2, with 7 bases identical to TRBD1. Germline CDR1 is MNHNY and CDR2 is SVGAGI (reference sequence). The CDR3 length is 13 residues. Trimming at V came to 9 bases and at J to 8 bases, leaving 12 bases not matched to a gene. CDR3 sequence (DNA): TGTGCCAGGTTTATCCAGGGGGATTTGGGCTACACCTTC. Protein product: CARFIQGDLGYTF.

There are a few counts of this clonotype. The chain is built from TRBV6-2 or TRBV6-3 and TRBJ2-5, with a weak D call TRBD2 (5 bases). Germline V gene sequence: CDR1 MNHEY, CDR2 SVGEGT. V lost 4 bases and J 2 bases, leaving 14 bases between the germline ends. The CDR3 extends over 15 amino acids. The CDR3 DNA reads as TGTGCCAGCAGTTCCGGACTCAAACGACAAGAGACCCAGTACTTC. Encoded protein: CASSSGLKRQETQYF.

At least ten counts were recorded for this clonotype. The chain recombines TRBV12-3 or TRBV12-4 with TRBJ1-1; the match to TRBD1 covers 7 bases. J gave up 8 bases and V 3 bases, and 6 bases lay outside the gene matches. The length of the CDR3 is 13 residues. The CDR3 loop reads CASSLRGTAEAFF. The CDR3 nucleotides are TGTGCCAGCAGTTTGCGCGGGACAGCCGAAGCTTTCTTT.

The gene calls are TRBV2 and TRBJ1-2; D is ambiguous. The CDR3 loop spans 12 amino acids. Germline-derived CDR1 and CDR2 are SNHLY and FYNNEI. Trimming removed 10 bases from V and 1 base from J, with 10 bases in between. This CDR3 reads CATLGDNYGYTF. CDR3 coding DNA: TGTGCCACCCTCGGTGATAACTATGGCTACACCTTC. Variable domain in full (rest from reference TRBV2 and TRBJ1-2): EPEVTQTPSHQVTQMGQEVILRCVPISNHLYFYWYRQILGQKVEFLVSFYNNEISEKSEIFDDQFSVERPDGSNFTLKIRSTKLEDSAMYFCATLGDNYGYTFGSGTRLTVV.

The chain employs TRBV23-1 and TRBJ1-4; tentatively, D is TRBD1 (5 bases). TRBV23-1 is identified as an open reading frame with a role that is uncertain. Trimming shortened V by 3 bases and J by 5 bases, and 19 bases separated the two germline ends. This CDR3 is 17 amino acids long. DNA for the CDR3: TGCGCCAGCAGTCATCCGGACTACAGGATGGGGAATGAAAAACTGTTTTTT. Amino acid sequence: CASSHPDYRMGNEKLFF.

Ten or more counts support this clonotype. The V gene is TRBV28, the J gene TRBJ1-4; 8 bases align to TRBD1. This CDR3 spans 13 amino acids. Looked up from germline, CDR1 is MDHEN and CDR2 is SYDVKM. Unmatched junction bases numbered 4, after V lost 5 bases and J lost 8 bases. CDR3 nucleotide sequence: TGTGCCAGCAGTACAGGGGGAGGAGAAAAACTGTTTTTT. It codes for CASSTGGGEKLFF.

This clonotype is termed medium-sized. The chain recombines TRBV5-1 with TRBJ2-3; 14 positions agree with TRBD2. CDR1 is SGHRS, CDR2 YFSETQ, per germline. V dropped 4 bases and J dropped 6; count of bases not matched to a gene: 7. CDR3 size: 16 residues. The DNA for the CDR3 is TGCGCCAGCAGCCCGACTAGCGGGGGGGCCCGGGATACGCAGTATTTT. Encoded protein: CASSPTSGGARDTQYF.

By frequency in the sample, this clonotype is medium-sized. This rearrangement joins TRBV7-9 to TRBJ2-5; D might be TRBD1 (6 bases). CDR3 size: 14 residues. V was shortened by 5 bases and J by 2 bases, with 12 bases between the two germline ends. The germline gives CDR1 SEHNR, CDR2 FQNEAQ (reference sequence). The CDR3 is CASSPWGPQETQYF. The CDR3 region has the DNA TGTGCCAGCAGCCCGTGGGGGCCTCAAGAGACCCAGTACTTC.

Many counts were recorded for this clonotype. The rearrangement uses TRBV20-1 and TRBJ1-6; no reliable D call. CDR3 length: 15 amino acids. With 2 bases removed from V and 5 bases from J, the gap between germline ends came to 13 bases. Germline V gene data show CDR1 as DFQATT and CDR2 as SNEGSKA (reference sequence). The CDR3 bases are TGCAGTGCTAGAAGGCGAGGGTTTGATAATTCACCCCTCCACTTT. Residues: CSARRRGFDNSPLHF.

The rearrangement uses TRBV5-1 and TRBJ2-3; D is possibly TRBD2 (6 bases). Per germline, CDR1 SGHRS and CDR2 YFSETQ. Deletions cut 4 bases from V and 2 bases from J, with 14 bases between. This CDR3 contains 15 residues. In DNA form, the CDR3 reads TGCGCCAGCAGCGACGGGACTCCTTCCACAGATACGCAGTATTTT. The encoded protein is CASSDGTPSTDTQYF.

On this clonotype: A much larger clone sits a single nucleotide away, making a read error possible. Because it lacks the conserved phenylalanine or tryptophan at the end, this CDR3 is likely a read error. The chain recombines TRBV7-8 with TRBJ1-2, with D maybe TRBD1 (5 bases). Deletions cut 3 bases from V and 6 bases from J, with 20 bases between. CDR3 length: 16 amino acids. CDR1 and CDR2 from the germline V gene are SGHVS and FQNEAQ. Here the CDR3 reads CASSFRDPWFLDGYTL. The CDR3 DNA follows: TGTGCCAGCAGCTTCCGGGACCCCTGGTTCTTGGATGGCTACACCTTA.